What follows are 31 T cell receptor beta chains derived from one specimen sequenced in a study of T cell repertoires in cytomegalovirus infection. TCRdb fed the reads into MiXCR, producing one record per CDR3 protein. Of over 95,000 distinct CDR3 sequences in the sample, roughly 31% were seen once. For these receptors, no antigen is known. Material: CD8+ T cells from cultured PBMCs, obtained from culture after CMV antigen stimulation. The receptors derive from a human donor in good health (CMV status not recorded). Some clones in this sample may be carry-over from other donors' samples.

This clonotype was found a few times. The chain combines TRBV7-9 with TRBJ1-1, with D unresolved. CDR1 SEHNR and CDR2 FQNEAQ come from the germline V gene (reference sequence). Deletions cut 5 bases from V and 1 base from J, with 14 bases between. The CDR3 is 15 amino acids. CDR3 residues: CASSGSEGGNTEAFF. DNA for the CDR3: TGTGCCAGCAGCGGCTCAGAGGGAGGGAACACTGAAGCTTTCTTT.

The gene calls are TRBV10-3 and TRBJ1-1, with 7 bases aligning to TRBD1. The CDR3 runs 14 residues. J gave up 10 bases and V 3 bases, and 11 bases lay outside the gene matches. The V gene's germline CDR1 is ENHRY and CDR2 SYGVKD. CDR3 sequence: CAISEAVTGLSAFF. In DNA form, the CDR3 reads TGTGCCATCAGTGAAGCCGTGACAGGGTTGTCAGCTTTCTTT.

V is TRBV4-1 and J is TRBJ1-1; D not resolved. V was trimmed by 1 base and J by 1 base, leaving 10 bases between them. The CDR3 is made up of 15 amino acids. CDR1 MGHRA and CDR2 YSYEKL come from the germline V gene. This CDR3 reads CASSQVVWENTEAFF. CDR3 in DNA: TGCGCCAGCAGCCAAGTAGTATGGGAGAACACTGAAGCTTTCTTT.

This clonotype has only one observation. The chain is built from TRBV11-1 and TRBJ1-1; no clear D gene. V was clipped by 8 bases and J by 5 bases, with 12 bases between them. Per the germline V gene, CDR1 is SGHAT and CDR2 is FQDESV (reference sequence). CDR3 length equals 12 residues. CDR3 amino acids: CASREAGTEAFF. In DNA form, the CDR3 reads TGTGCCAGCCGGGAGGCTGGTACTGAAGCTTTCTTT.

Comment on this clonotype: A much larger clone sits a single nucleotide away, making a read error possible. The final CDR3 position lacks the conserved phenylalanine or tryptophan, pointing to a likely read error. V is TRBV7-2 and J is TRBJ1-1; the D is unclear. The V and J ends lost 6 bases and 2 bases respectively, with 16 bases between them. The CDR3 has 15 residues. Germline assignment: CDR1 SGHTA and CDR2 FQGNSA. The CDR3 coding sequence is TGTGCCAGCAGGACTAGTCGGGGTGTCAACACTGAAGCTTTCTTG. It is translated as CASRTSRGVNTEAFL.

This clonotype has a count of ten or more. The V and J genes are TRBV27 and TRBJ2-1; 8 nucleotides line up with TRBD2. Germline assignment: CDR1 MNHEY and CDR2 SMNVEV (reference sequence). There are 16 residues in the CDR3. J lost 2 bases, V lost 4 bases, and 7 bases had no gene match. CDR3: CASSSLNSGTYNEQFF. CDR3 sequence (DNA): TGTGCCAGCAGTTCGCTCAATAGCGGGACCTACAATGAGCAGTTCTTC.

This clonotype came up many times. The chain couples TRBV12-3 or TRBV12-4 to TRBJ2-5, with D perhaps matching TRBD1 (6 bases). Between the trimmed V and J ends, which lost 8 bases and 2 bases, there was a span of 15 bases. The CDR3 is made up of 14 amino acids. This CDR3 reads CASCLNREQETQYF. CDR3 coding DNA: TGTGCCAGCTGCTTAAACAGGGAGCAAGAGACCCAGTACTTC.

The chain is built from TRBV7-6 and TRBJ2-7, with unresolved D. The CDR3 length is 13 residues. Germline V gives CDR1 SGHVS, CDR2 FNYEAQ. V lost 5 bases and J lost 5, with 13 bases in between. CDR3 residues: CASSPPIWDEQYF. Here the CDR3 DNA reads TGTGCCAGCAGCCCCCCAATTTGGGACGAGCAGTACTTC. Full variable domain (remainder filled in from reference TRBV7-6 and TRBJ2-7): GAGVSQSPRYKVTKRGQDVALRCDPISGHVSLYWYRQALGQGPEFLTYFNYEAQQDKSGLPNDRFSAERPEGSISTLTIQRTEQRDSAMYRCASSPPIWDEQYFGPGTRLTVT.

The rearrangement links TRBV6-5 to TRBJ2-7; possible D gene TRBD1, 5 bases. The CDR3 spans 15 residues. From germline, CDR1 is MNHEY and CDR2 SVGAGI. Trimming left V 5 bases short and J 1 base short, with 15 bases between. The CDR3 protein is CASSTGPGLSYEQYF. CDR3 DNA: TGTGCCAGCAGTACGGGCCCAGGGTTATCCTACGAGCAGTACTTC.

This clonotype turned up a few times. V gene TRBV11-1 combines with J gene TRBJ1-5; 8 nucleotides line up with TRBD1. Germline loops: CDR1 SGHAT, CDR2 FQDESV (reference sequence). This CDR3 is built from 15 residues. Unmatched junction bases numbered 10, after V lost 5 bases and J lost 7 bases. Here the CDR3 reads CASSPTPQGAQPQHF. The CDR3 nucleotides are TGTGCCAGCAGCCCGACACCCCAGGGGGCACAGCCCCAGCATTTT.

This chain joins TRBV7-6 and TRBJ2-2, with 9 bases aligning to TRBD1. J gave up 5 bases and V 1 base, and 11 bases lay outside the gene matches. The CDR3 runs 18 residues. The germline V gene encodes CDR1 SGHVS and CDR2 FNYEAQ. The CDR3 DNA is TGTGCCAGCAGCTTAGATTCACCGACAGGGGGGACGACCGGGGAGCTGTTTTTT. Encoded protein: CASSLDSPTGGTTGELFF.

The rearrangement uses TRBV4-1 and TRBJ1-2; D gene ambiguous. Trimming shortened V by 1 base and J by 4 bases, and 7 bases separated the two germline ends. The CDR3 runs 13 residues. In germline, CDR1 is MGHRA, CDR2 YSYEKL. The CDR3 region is CASSQGGFYGYTF. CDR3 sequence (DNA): TGCGCCAGCAGCCAAGGAGGATTCTATGGCTACACCTTC.

CDR3: CASSFRTSGAYNEQFF. The CDR3 DNA sequence: TGTGCCAGCAGCTTCCGGACTAGCGGGGCCTACAATGAGCAGTTCTTC. The chain couples TRBV7-2 to TRBJ2-1; 12 bases map to TRBD2. The CDR3 has 16 amino acids. CDR1 SGHTA and CDR2 FQGNSA come from the germline V gene. Trimming took 3 bases from V and 2 from J; bases not matched to a gene: 2.

DNA for the CDR3: TGTGCCAGCAGTGAAGTAGGGGGGCAGGGTGCTCCACAAGATACGCAGTATTTT. It yields the protein CASSEVGGQGAPQDTQYF. This chain links TRBV2 with TRBJ2-3; D possibly uses TRBD1 or TRBD2 (6 bases each). Between the trimmed V and J ends, which lost 1 base and 5 bases, there was a span of 22 bases. CDR1 SNHLY and CDR2 FYNNEI come from the germline V gene. CDR3 size: 18 residues.

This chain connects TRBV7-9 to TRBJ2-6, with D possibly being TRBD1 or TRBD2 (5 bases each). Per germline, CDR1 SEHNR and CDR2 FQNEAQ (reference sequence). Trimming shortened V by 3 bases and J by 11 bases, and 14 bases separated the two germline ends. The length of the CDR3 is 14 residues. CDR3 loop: CASSFSRRDHVLTF. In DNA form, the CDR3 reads TGTGCCAGCAGCTTTTCCCGCAGGGACCACGTCCTGACTTTC.

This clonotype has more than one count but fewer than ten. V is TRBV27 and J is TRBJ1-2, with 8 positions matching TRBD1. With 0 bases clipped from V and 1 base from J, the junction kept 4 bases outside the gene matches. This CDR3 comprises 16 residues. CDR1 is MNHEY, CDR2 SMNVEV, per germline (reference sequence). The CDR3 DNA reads TGTGCCAGCAGTTTATCCTCGGGACAGGTTAACTATGGCTACACCTTC. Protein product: CASSLSSGQVNYGYTF.

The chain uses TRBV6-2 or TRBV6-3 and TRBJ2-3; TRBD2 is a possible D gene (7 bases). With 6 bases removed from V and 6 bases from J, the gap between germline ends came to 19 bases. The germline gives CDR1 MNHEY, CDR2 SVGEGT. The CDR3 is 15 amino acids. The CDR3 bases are TGTGCCAGCAGCGACCACATTGCGGGGGCGGATACGCAGTATTTT. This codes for CASSDHIAGADTQYF.

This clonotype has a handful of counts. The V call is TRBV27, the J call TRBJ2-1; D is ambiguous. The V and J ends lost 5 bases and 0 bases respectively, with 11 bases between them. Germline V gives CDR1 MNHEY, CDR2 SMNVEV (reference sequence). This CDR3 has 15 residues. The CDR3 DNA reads TGTGCCAGCAGTCTCATCGGAAGCTCCTACAATGAGCAGTTCTTC. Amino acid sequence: CASSLIGSSYNEQFF.

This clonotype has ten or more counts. The CDR3: CASSPSGTFNEQFF. CDR3 coding DNA: TGTGCCAGCAGCCCATCCGGGACCTTCAATGAGCAGTTCTTC. This chain joins TRBV11-2 and TRBJ2-1, with D perhaps matching TRBD1 or TRBD2 (5 bases each). Per germline, CDR1 SGHAT and CDR2 FQNNGV. V lost 5 bases and J lost 6, with 14 bases in between. The CDR3 runs to 14 residues.

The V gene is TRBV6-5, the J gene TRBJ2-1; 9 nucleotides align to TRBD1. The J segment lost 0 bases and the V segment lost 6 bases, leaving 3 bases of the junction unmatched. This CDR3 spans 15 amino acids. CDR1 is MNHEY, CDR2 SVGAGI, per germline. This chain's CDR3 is CASSGTGSSYNEQFF. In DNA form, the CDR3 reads TGTGCCAGCAGCGGGACAGGGAGCTCCTACAATGAGCAGTTCTTC.

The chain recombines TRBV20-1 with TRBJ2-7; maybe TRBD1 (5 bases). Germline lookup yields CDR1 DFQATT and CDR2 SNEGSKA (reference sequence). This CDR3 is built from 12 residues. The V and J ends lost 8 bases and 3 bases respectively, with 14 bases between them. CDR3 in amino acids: CSLVDQGYEQYF. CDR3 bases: TGCAGTCTGGTCGACCAGGGCTACGAGCAGTACTTC.

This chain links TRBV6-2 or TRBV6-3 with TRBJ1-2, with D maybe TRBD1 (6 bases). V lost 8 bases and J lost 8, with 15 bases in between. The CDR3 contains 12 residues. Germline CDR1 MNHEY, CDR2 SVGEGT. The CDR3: CASAVTGPGYTF. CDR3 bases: TGTGCCAGCGCTGTAACAGGGCCCGGCTACACCTTC.

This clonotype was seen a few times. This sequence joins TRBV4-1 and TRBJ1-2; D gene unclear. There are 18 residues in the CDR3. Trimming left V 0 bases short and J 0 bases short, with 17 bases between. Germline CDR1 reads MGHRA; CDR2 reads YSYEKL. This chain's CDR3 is CASSQDFSSGLANYGYTF. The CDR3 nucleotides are TGCGCCAGCAGCCAAGATTTCAGTAGCGGACTAGCTAACTATGGCTACACCTTC.

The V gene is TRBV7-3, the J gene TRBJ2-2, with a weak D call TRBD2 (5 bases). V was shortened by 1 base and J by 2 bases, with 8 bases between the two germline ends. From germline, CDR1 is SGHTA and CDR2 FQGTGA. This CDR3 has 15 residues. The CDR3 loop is CASSLIEGNTGELFF. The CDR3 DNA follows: TGTGCCAGCAGCTTAATCGAGGGTAACACCGGGGAGCTGTTTTTT. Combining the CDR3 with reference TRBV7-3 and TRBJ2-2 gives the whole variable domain GAGVSQTPSNKVTEKGKYVELRCDPISGHTALYWYRQSLGQGPEFLIYFQGTGAADDSGLPNDRFFAVRPEGSVSTLKIQRTERGDSAVYLCASSLIEGNTGELFFGEGSRLTVL.

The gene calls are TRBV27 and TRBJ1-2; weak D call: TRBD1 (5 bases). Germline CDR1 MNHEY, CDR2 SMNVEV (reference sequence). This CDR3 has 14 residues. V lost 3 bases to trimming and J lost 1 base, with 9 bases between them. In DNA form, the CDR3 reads TGTGCCAGCAGTTTCGGCAGGGATAACTATGGCTACACCTTC. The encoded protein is CASSFGRDNYGYTF.

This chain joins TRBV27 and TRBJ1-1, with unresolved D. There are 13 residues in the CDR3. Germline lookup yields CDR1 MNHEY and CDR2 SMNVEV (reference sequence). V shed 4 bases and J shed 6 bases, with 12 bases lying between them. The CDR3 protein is CASSSFQDPEAFF. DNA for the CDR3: TGTGCCAGCAGTTCCTTCCAGGACCCTGAAGCTTTCTTT.

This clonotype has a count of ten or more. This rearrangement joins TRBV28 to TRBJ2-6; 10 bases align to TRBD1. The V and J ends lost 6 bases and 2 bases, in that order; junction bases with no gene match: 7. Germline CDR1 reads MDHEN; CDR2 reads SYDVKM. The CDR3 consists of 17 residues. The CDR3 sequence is CASRERQGAAGANVLTF. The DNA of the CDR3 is TGTGCCAGCAGGGAACGACAGGGGGCGGCTGGGGCCAACGTCCTGACTTTC.

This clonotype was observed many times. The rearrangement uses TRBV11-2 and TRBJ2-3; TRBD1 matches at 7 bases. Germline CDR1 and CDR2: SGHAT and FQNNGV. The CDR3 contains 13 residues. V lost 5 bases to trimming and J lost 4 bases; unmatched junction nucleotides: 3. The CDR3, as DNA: TGTGCCAGCAGCATTACAGGGGCAGATACGCAGTATTTT. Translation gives CASSITGADTQYF.

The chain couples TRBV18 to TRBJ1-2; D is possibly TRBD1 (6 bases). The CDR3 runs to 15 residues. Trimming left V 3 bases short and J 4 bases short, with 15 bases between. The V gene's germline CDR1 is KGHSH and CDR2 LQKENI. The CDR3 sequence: CASSPAGGSPYGYTF. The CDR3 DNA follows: TGTGCCAGCTCACCGGCCGGGGGCTCCCCCTATGGCTACACCTTC. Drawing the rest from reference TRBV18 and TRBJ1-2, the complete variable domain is NAGVMQNPRHLVRRRGQEARLRCSPMKGHSHVYWYRQLPEEGLKFMVYLQKENIIDESGMPKERFSAEFPKEGPSILRIQQVVRGDSAAYFCASSPAGGSPYGYTFGSGTRLTVV.

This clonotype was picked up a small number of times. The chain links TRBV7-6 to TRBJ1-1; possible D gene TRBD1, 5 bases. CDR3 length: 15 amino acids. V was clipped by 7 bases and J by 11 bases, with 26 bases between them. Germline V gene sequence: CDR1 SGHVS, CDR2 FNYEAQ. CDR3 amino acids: CASTLGAGIERLAFF. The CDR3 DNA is TGTGCCAGCACCCTAGGCGCAGGGATCGAAAGGTTGGCTTTCTTT.

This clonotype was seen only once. CDR3 sequence: CASSQVGGTNYGYTF. CDR3 sequence (DNA): TGCGCCAGCAGCCAAGTGGGCGGGACGAACTATGGCTACACCTTC. This chain joins TRBV4-1 and TRBJ1-2, with D maybe TRBD1 (5 bases). The V end was cut by 1 base, the J end by 2 bases, with 11 bases between. Germline CDR1 reads MGHRA; CDR2 reads YSYEKL. CDR3 length equals 15 residues.